Shown below are 9 T cell receptor beta chains from a single sample sequenced in a study of T cell responses to AZD1222 COVID-19 vaccine. Assay: immunoSEQ multiplex PCR; the TCRdb copy retains only in-frame clones and omits some. Here the sample spans tens of thousands of clones, 90% being singletons. The sequencing here drew on peripheral blood, taken 28 days after the second AZD1222 dose. The receptors derive from an adult who received the AZD1222 COVID-19 vaccine.

V and J are TRBV2 and TRBJ1-4; no clear D gene. Germline-derived CDR1 and CDR2 are SNHLY and FYNNEI. The V end lost 0 bases, the J end lost 8 bases, and 7 bases lay between the germline ends. CDR3 length: 13 residues. CDR3 nucleotide sequence: TGTGCCAGCAGTGAAGCCCAACTGGAAAAACTGTTTTTT. This sequence encodes CASSEAQLEKLFF. Supplemented by reference TRBV2 and TRBJ1-4, the full variable domain reads EPEVTQTPSHQVTQMGQEVILRCVPISNHLYFYWYRQILGQKVEFLVSFYNNEISEKSEIFDDQFSVERPDGSNFTLKIRSTKLEDSAMYFCASSEAQLEKLFFGSGTQLSVL.

V gene TRBV2 combines with J gene TRBJ2-2; TRBD1 matches at 8 bases. CDR3 size: 14 residues. Trimming removed 6 bases from V and 5 bases from J; junction bases left unmatched: 5. Germline values: CDR1 SNHLY, CDR2 FYNNEI. Here the CDR3 reads CASRGTGFTGELFF. The DNA for the CDR3 is TGTGCCAGCAGGGGGACAGGCTTTACCGGGGAGCTGTTTTTT.

The V call is TRBV6-6, the J call TRBJ1-6; 7 positions agree with TRBD1. This CDR3 is 15 amino acids long. J lost 9 bases, V lost 2 bases, and 7 bases had no gene match. Per the germline V gene, CDR1 is MNHNY and CDR2 is SVGAGI (reference sequence). The CDR3 protein is CASSYGPKGASPLHF. The CDR3 DNA reads TGTGCCAGCAGTTACGGGCCAAAGGGGGCTTCACCCCTCCACTTT.

The table lists this clone with a count of one. This sequence joins TRBV6-4 and TRBJ2-3; no clear D. Looked up from germline, CDR1 is MRHNA and CDR2 is SNTAGT. CDR3 size: 15 residues. Trimming pared 3 bases from V and 0 bases from J, leaving 10 bases between. As DNA, the CDR3 is TGTGCCAGCAGTGAACGTGCGGAGAGCACAGATACGCAGTATTTT. Residues: CASSERAESTDTQYF.

In DNA form, the CDR3 reads TGTGCCAGCAGCACCGGGACAGGGGGATATGGCTACACCTTC. This encodes CASSTGTGGYGYTF. The genes are TRBV6-2 or TRBV6-3 and TRBJ1-2; 11 nucleotides match TRBD1. Germline V CDR1 and CDR2: MNHEY, SVGEGT. The CDR3 runs to 14 residues. Losses at the gene ends were 6 bases for V and 5 bases for J; bases not matched to a gene: 5.

This chain uses TRBV2 with TRBJ1-2; D gene ambiguous. Trimming removed 7 bases from V and 4 bases from J, with 13 bases in between. From germline, CDR1 is SNHLY and CDR2 FYNNEI. This CDR3 spans 13 amino acids. The CDR3 is CASTLGLGYGYTF. The CDR3 DNA reads TGTGCCAGCACCCTAGGGCTAGGCTATGGCTACACCTTC. Drawing the rest from reference TRBV2 and TRBJ1-2, the complete variable domain is EPEVTQTPSHQVTQMGQEVILRCVPISNHLYFYWYRQILGQKVEFLVSFYNNEISEKSEIFDDQFSVERPDGSNFTLKIRSTKLEDSAMYFCASTLGLGYGYTFGSGTRLTVV.

The V and J genes are TRBV28 and TRBJ2-7, with D perhaps TRBD2 (5 bases). The germline V and J ends were trimmed by 6 bases and 5 bases, with 5 bases remaining between them. CDR1 is MDHEN, CDR2 SYDVKM, per germline. The CDR3 has 10 residues. The CDR3 here is CASSGDEQYF. DNA of the CDR3: TGTGCCAGCAGCGGGGACGAGCAGTACTTC.

This sequence joins TRBV6-2 or TRBV6-3 and TRBJ1-1; 7 positions match TRBD1. Germline V CDR1 and CDR2: MNHEY, SVGEGT. V lost 6 bases to trimming and J lost 0 bases; unmatched junction nucleotides: 4. The CDR3 loop spans 14 amino acids. CDR3 sequence (DNA): TGTGCCAGCAGCAAGGACAGGATGAACACTGAAGCTTTCTTT. Its translation: CASSKDRMNTEAFF.

The rearrangement joins TRBV6-5 to TRBJ1-2; a possible D gene is TRBD1 (5 bases). The CDR3 is 15 residues long. The germline V gene has CDR1 MNHEY and CDR2 SVGAGI. The ends were cut back, 5 bases at V and 4 bases at J, with 17 bases in the middle. CDR3 protein: CASSRGTSEGYGYTF. The CDR3 DNA reads as TGTGCCAGCAGTAGAGGGACCTCCGAGGGCTATGGCTACACCTTC.